Following are 3 T cell receptor beta chains from one sample sequenced in a study of blood T cell repertoires in COVID-19. Assay: immunoSEQ multiplex PCR; the TCRdb copy retains only in-frame clones and omits some. This repertoire shows 200,000 to 250,000 clones, around 82% found once; its top ten account for less than 3%. Sequenced material: peripheral blood. The receptors derive from a man aged 50-60 years with active or convalescent COVID-19.

The CDR3 loop reads CSVLPTSGRADTQYF. The CDR3 DNA reads as TGCAGCGTATTACCGACTAGCGGGAGGGCAGATACGCAGTATTTT. This chain connects TRBV29-1 to TRBJ2-3, with TRBD2 matching over 14 bases. Germline V gives CDR1 SQVTM, CDR2 ANQGSEA. J lost 4 bases, V lost 6 bases, and 6 bases had no gene match. CDR3 length equals 15 residues.

This chain links TRBV28 with TRBJ2-3; a possible D gene is TRBD1 (5 bases). Germline CDR1 reads MDHEN; CDR2 reads SYDVKM. V was shortened by 7 bases and J by 6 bases, with 26 bases between the two germline ends. This CDR3 has 17 residues. The CDR3 nucleotides read TGTGCCAGCAAAACAGCCCAAAGGGGTGCGTATAGTGATACGCAGTATTTT. As protein: CASKTAQRGAYSDTQYF.

The V gene is TRBV6-5, the J gene TRBJ2-7; a possible D gene is TRBD2 (6 bases). Germline V gives CDR1 MNHEY, CDR2 SVGAGI. V was trimmed by 4 bases and J by 2 bases, leaving 6 bases between them. This CDR3 is built from 12 residues. The CDR3 nucleotides are TGTGCCAGCAGTTGGGGGGCCTACGAGCAGTACTTC. Its protein product is CASSWGAYEQYF.